This entry features one T cell receptor (beta chain) sequence. Its cognate antigen is unknown. These data are taken from a study of Ad26.COV2.S vaccination and SARS-CoV-2 variants. Sequencing used immunoSEQ multiplex PCR; TCRdb keeps in-frame clones, though not all of them. This sample has 100,000 or so clones; about 78% occur once, and the top ten carry around a sixth. General observations from the study: People who got the vaccine had more spike-specific TCR breadth than people who got placebo. Across vaccine and placebo recipients, the breadth of non-spike TCRs was similar. The TCR breadth and depth analyses may have produced an underestimate of total T cell responses.

V was pared by 5 bases and J by 8 bases, with 16 bases of the junction left unmatched. In germline, CDR1 is MDHEN, CDR2 SYDVKM. The length of the CDR3 is 18 residues. This rearrangement joins TRBV28 to TRBJ2-1, with TRBD1 identical over 12 bases. Material: peripheral blood, obtained after recovery from COVID-19. The source is a human donor who had recovered from COVID-19. The CDR3 DNA reads as TGTGCCAGCAGTCTATACACGGGCGGGACAGGGGGCGAGGATGAGCAGTTCTTC. It encodes CASSLYTGGTGGEDEQFF.